Listed below are T cell receptor beta chains from one sample, sequenced in a study of blood T cell repertoires in COVID-19. Assay: immunoSEQ multiplex PCR; the TCRdb copy retains only in-frame clones and omits some. Of 250,000 to 300,000 clones listed, under 90% were seen once; the top ten hold about 16%. Material for sequencing was PBMCs or T cells enriched from blood (not recorded which). These receptors were collected from a man aged 18 to 29 who had recovered from COVID-19. CDR3s include the opening cysteine and the closing phenylalanine or tryptophan. The D gene is left open where the match is weak. Part of the rows lack a size; the others show once, few, many or a class for expanded clones.

D gene: TRBD2; clone size: NA; J gene: TRBJ2-3; V gene: TRBV19; CDR3 DNA: TGTGCCAGTAGTATCCCCGGACTAGCGGGGGTTTCAGATACGCAGTATTTT; CDR3 protein: CASSIPGLAGVSDTQYF
D gene: TRBD1; clone size: NA; J gene: TRBJ1-5; V gene: TRBV12-5; CDR3 DNA: TGTGCTAGTGGTCCCCAAACCGGGACAGTGTTACAGCCCCAGCATTTT; CDR3 protein: CASGPQTGTVLQPQHF
D gene: TRBD2; clone size: NA; J gene: TRBJ2-1; V gene: TRBV5-4; CDR3 DNA: TGTGCCAGCAGCTTGGGGTCTAGCGGGAGGGCCTATGAGCAGTTCTTC; CDR3 protein: CASSLGSSGRAYEQFF
D gene: TRBD1; clone size: NA; J gene: TRBJ1-2; V gene: TRBV20-1; CDR3 DNA: TGCAGTGCTAGTTCGGGACAGGGGGCGGGAAACTATGGCTACACCTTC; CDR3 protein: CSASSGQGAGNYGYTF
D gene: NA; clone size: once; J gene: TRBJ1-1; V gene: TRBV1; CDR3 DNA: TGCACCAGCAGCCAAGATCCCCTTGGGGGCTCAACTGAAGCTTTCTTT; CDR3 protein: CTSSQDPLGGSTEAFF
D gene: TRBD1; clone size: NA; J gene: TRBJ1-1; V gene: TRBV5-8; CDR3 DNA: TGTGCCAGCAGCTTGGGAGTTCACGACAGGGACGCTGAAGCTTTCTTT; CDR3 protein: CASSLGVHDRDAEAFF
D gene: NA; clone size: NA; J gene: TRBJ1-5; V gene: TRBV6-1; CDR3 DNA: TGTGCCAGCAGTGAAACTCGGGTTTTACAGCCCCAGCATTTT; CDR3 protein: CASSETRVLQPQHF
D gene: NA; clone size: once; J gene: TRBJ1-2; V gene: TRBV29-1; CDR3 DNA: TGCAGCGTGGGAGGGGTCAACGGCTACACCTTC; CDR3 protein: CSVGGVNGYTF
D gene: NA; clone size: NA; J gene: TRBJ2-7; V gene: TRBV6-1; CDR3 DNA: TGTGCCAGCAGTGAGGGCAGTGTGACCTACGAGCAGTACTTC; CDR3 protein: CASSEGSVTYEQYF
D gene: NA; clone size: NA; J gene: TRBJ2-3; V gene: TRBV19; CDR3 DNA: TGTGCCAGTAGTATAATCCACAGGGGCACAGATACGCAGTATTTT; CDR3 protein: CASSIIHRGTDTQYF
D gene: NA; clone size: NA; J gene: TRBJ2-7; V gene: TRBV11-2; CDR3 DNA: TGTGCCAGCAGCTTAGGGGTTGGTCGGGGTTCCTACGAGCAGTACTTC; CDR3 protein: CASSLGVGRGSYEQYF
D gene: NA; clone size: NA; J gene: TRBJ2-7; V gene: TRBV30; CDR3 DNA: TGTGCCTGGAGTGTGGCGGGGTCCTACTACGAGCAGTACTTC; CDR3 protein: CAWSVAGSYYEQYF
D gene: NA; clone size: NA; J gene: TRBJ2-5; V gene: TRBV7-9; CDR3 DNA: TGTGCCAGCAGCCCGGGGTGGGAGACCCAGTACTTC; CDR3 protein: CASSPGWETQYF
D gene: TRBD2; clone size: NA; J gene: TRBJ2-3; V gene: TRBV19; CDR3 DNA: TGTGCCAGTAAAACAGTCCCGGGAGGGGTAGATACGCAGTATTTT; CDR3 protein: CASKTVPGGVDTQYF
D gene: TRBD2; clone size: NA; J gene: TRBJ2-1; V gene: TRBV15; CDR3 DNA: TGTGCCACCAGCGAAGGAGGGACTAGCGGGTACAATGAGCAGTTCTTC; CDR3 protein: CATSEGGTSGYNEQFF
D gene: NA; clone size: NA; J gene: TRBJ1-1; V gene: TRBV30; CDR3 DNA: TGTGCCTGGAGTGGGCAGGGAAACACTGAAGCTTTCTTT; CDR3 protein: CAWSGQGNTEAFF
D gene: NA; clone size: NA; J gene: TRBJ1-1; V gene: TRBV12-3/TRBV12-4; CDR3 DNA: TGTGCCAGCAGTACGACAGAGAACACTGAAGCTTTCTTT; CDR3 protein: CASSTTENTEAFF
D gene: NA; clone size: NA; J gene: TRBJ1-2; V gene: TRBV19; CDR3 DNA: TGTGCCAGTAGTTCCACCCCGCAGGGAGGACGAGGCTACACCTTC; CDR3 protein: CASSSTPQGGRGYTF
D gene: TRBD2; clone size: NA; J gene: TRBJ2-3; V gene: TRBV7-9; CDR3 DNA: TGTGCCAGCAGCTTAGCGCGACTAGCGGGAGTGGATACGCAGTATTTT; CDR3 protein: CASSLARLAGVDTQYF
D gene: NA; clone size: NA; J gene: TRBJ1-1; V gene: TRBV6-5; CDR3 DNA: TGTGCCAGCAGAATTCAGGTAAACACTGAAGCTTTCTTT; CDR3 protein: CASRIQVNTEAFF
D gene: NA; clone size: NA; J gene: TRBJ2-1; V gene: TRBV6-2/TRBV6-3; CDR3 DNA: TGTGCCAGCAGTCACTGGACAGAGCAGTTCTTC; CDR3 protein: CASSHWTEQFF
D gene: TRBD1; clone size: once; J gene: TRBJ1-2; V gene: TRBV12-3/TRBV12-4; CDR3 DNA: TGTGCCAGCAGCCGGGGACAGGGCTATGGCTACACCTTC; CDR3 protein: CASSRGQGYGYTF
D gene: NA; clone size: NA; J gene: TRBJ1-1; V gene: TRBV2; CDR3 DNA: TGTGCCAGCAGCGACCGGGACATGAACACTGAAGCTTTCTTT; CDR3 protein: CASSDRDMNTEAFF
D gene: TRBD1; clone size: once; J gene: TRBJ1-5; V gene: TRBV4-2; CDR3 DNA: TGTGCCAGCAGCCAAGATCTCAGGACAGGGTCAAGTCAGCCCCAGCATTTT; CDR3 protein: CASSQDLRTGSSQPQHF
D gene: NA; clone size: NA; J gene: TRBJ2-7; V gene: TRBV19; CDR3 DNA: TGTGCCAGTAGTCCCCCCATCACTCCGGTCTACGAGCAGTACTTC; CDR3 protein: CASSPPITPVYEQYF
D gene: NA; clone size: NA; J gene: TRBJ2-1; V gene: TRBV4-2; CDR3 DNA: TGTGCCAGCAACCCCGGCGGGTACAATGAGCAGTTCTTC; CDR3 protein: CASNPGGYNEQFF
D gene: TRBD1; clone size: NA; J gene: TRBJ1-6; V gene: TRBV2; CDR3 DNA: TGTGCCAGCAGGGACAGGGTTGGTTCACCCCTCCACTTT; CDR3 protein: CASRDRVGSPLHF
D gene: NA; clone size: NA; J gene: TRBJ1-2; V gene: TRBV6-5; CDR3 DNA: TGTGCCAGCATAGGACAGTCAAACTATGGCTACACCTTC; CDR3 protein: CASIGQSNYGYTF
D gene: NA; clone size: NA; J gene: TRBJ2-1; V gene: TRBV6-1; CDR3 DNA: TGTGCCAGCAGTGACAGCGTACGGAATGAGCAGTTCTTC; CDR3 protein: CASSDSVRNEQFF
D gene: NA; clone size: few; J gene: TRBJ2-5; V gene: TRBV25-1; CDR3 DNA: TGTGCCAGCAGTGATGATGGAGGGACAGTCGAGTACTTC; CDR3 protein: CASSDDGGTVEYF
D gene: NA; clone size: NA; J gene: TRBJ2-4; V gene: TRBV2; CDR3 DNA: TGTGCCAGCAGTGTAGGGGCCGAGAACATTCAGTACTTC; CDR3 protein: CASSVGAENIQYF
D gene: NA; clone size: NA; J gene: TRBJ1-2; V gene: TRBV27; CDR3 DNA: TGTGCCAGCAGTTTAGGGGCAGGGAACTATGGCTACACCTTC; CDR3 protein: CASSLGAGNYGYTF
D gene: NA; clone size: few; J gene: TRBJ1-2; V gene: TRBV27; CDR3 DNA: TGTGCCACTCGAGTACGTGTTGATGGCTACACCTTC; CDR3 protein: CATRVRVDGYTF
D gene: NA; clone size: NA; J gene: TRBJ2-1; V gene: TRBV5-1; CDR3 DNA: TGCGCCAGCAGCCCAGGTGGAGGGTTCACGGACAATGAGCAGTTCTTC; CDR3 protein: CASSPGGGFTDNEQFF
D gene: TRBD2; clone size: NA; J gene: TRBJ2-2; V gene: TRBV14; CDR3 DNA: TGTGCCAGCAGCCAAGTAAAACTAGCGGGAGGATGGACCGGGGAGCTGTTTTTT; CDR3 protein: CASSQVKLAGGWTGELFF
D gene: TRBD1; clone size: NA; J gene: TRBJ1-1; V gene: TRBV6-4; CDR3 DNA: TGTGCCAGCAGCCCTCGTGGTTCAGGGGGCGAAGAAGCTTTCTTT; CDR3 protein: CASSPRGSGGEEAFF
D gene: NA; clone size: NA; J gene: TRBJ2-3; V gene: TRBV7-9; CDR3 DNA: TGTGCCAGCACCCCAGGGGCAGATACGCAGTATTTT; CDR3 protein: CASTPGADTQYF
D gene: TRBD2; clone size: NA; J gene: TRBJ2-1; V gene: TRBV7-2; CDR3 DNA: TGTGCCAGCAGCCCCCCCCAAGCGGGGGTCTTTGGTGATGAGCAGTTCTTC; CDR3 protein: CASSPPQAGVFGDEQFF
D gene: NA; clone size: few; J gene: TRBJ2-7; V gene: TRBV10-3; CDR3 DNA: TGTGCCATCAGGGCCGGGACTGTCTCCTACGAGCAGTACTTC; CDR3 protein: CAIRAGTVSYEQYF
D gene: NA; clone size: NA; J gene: TRBJ1-1; V gene: TRBV27; CDR3 DNA: TGTGCCAGCAGTTTATCGGCGGATCACACTGAAGCTTTCTTT; CDR3 protein: CASSLSADHTEAFF
D gene: TRBD1; clone size: once; J gene: TRBJ1-5; V gene: TRBV2; CDR3 DNA: TGTGCCAGCAGGACAGGAGGGGCGACAGGGAGCAATCAGCCCCAGCATTTT; CDR3 protein: CASRTGGATGSNQPQHF